The clone carrying this TCR beta chain was found a few times. Its specificity is not known. The PCR made use of 60 Vbeta and 13 Jbeta primers. Clones were sequenced by immunoSEQ multiplex PCR, and TCRdb holds only the in-frame ones, with some missing. The sample includes about 160,000 clones, around 73% of them seen just once. This entry comes from a study of cytomegalovirus exposure and HLA in healthy donors. Study-wide results and caveats: Researchers counted about 150 TCR beta chains as cytomegalovirus-associated. The authors confirmed in vitro that a few CMV-associated chains were specific for CMV antigens.

The TCR sequence derives from a young woman in good health and CMV-seronegative. Sequenced material: PBMCs.

The DNA of the CDR3 is TGTGCCATCGCCCGACAGTACAATGAGCAGTTCTTC. This gives the protein CAIARQYNEQFF. The V gene is TRBV10-3, the J gene TRBJ2-1; D perhaps matches TRBD1 (5 bases). The length of the CDR3 is 12 residues. From germline, CDR1 is ENHRY and CDR2 SYGVKD. V was pared by 8 bases and J by 4 bases, with 9 bases between.